Sequencing of this T cell receptor (beta chain) was carried out in a study of blood T cells in healthy people across ages. The use of a sample-barcoded 5' primer and a J-beta primer mix characterized a second PCR of about 7 to 12 cycles. TCRdb reprocessed the 5' RACE reads with MiXCR, giving one entry per CDR3 protein. The profile shows over 450,000 distinct CDR3 sequences, 24% of them singletons. This clonotype was seen ten or more times. The CDR3 consists of 13 residues. Germline CDR1 reads SEHNR; CDR2 reads FQNEAQ (reference sequence). Trimming took off 2 bases at V and 3 bases at J, with 7 bases between the two ends. The sample was also linked to a second study, of T cells of mothers and their children. That study adds: Donors were a few healthy Caucasian mothers and their six children. Slightly higher, non-significant overlap characterized related mother-child pairs relative to unrelated pairs.

The receptor comes from a boy under 18 in good health. J is TRBJ2-5 and V is TRBV7-9; D is perhaps TRBD2 (5 bases). Material for sequencing was blood. The CDR3 loop is CASSLIGKETQYF. CDR3 bases: TGTGCCAGCAGCTTAATCGGGAAAGAGACCCAGTACTTC.